The 4 T cell receptor beta chains given below trace back to one sample, sequenced in a study of cytomegalovirus exposure and HLA in healthy donors. PCR primers comprised 60 Vbeta and 13 Jbeta primers. Clones were read by immunoSEQ multiplex PCR, and TCRdb kept only the in-frame ones, dropping some. The data contain 95,000 to 150,000 clones, 70% to 80% of them singletons. Sequences were obtained from PBMCs. All receptors come from a woman in her forties in good health and CMV-seropositive.

This clone appeared a single time. J is TRBJ2-3 and V is TRBV4-1; maybe TRBD1 (5 bases). Between the trimmed V and J ends, which lost 3 bases and 5 bases, there was a span of 12 bases. The CDR3 has 14 amino acids. Germline lookup yields CDR1 MGHRA and CDR2 YSYEKL. CDR3 region: CASSQFPGRDTQYF. CDR3 DNA: TGCGCCAGCAGCCAGTTCCCAGGGCGAGATACGCAGTATTTT.

The genes are TRBV7-9 and TRBJ1-6; maybe TRBD1 (6 bases). The CDR3 consists of 15 residues. CDR1 is SEHNR and CDR2 is FQNEAQ in the germline V gene (reference sequence). Between the trimmed V and J ends, which lost 3 bases and 5 bases, there was a span of 11 bases. The CDR3 DNA follows: TGTGCCAGCAGCTTGCGGACAGCTAATAATTCACCCCTCCACTTT. Its protein is CASSLRTANNSPLHF.

This clone was seen more than once but under ten times. V is TRBV5-6 and J is TRBJ1-4, with D uncertain. The CDR3 contains 12 residues. The V gene lost 4 bases and the J gene lost 8 bases, with 9 bases spanning the gap. The germline V gene has CDR1 SGHDT and CDR2 YYEEEE. The CDR3 DNA reads TGTGCCAGCAGCCTTGCGACAGAAAAACTGTTTTTT. It is translated as CASSLATEKLFF. Variable domain in full (rest from reference TRBV5-6 and TRBJ1-4): DAGVTQSPTHLIKTRGQQVTLRCSPKSGHDTVSWYQQALGQGPQFIFQYYEEEERQRGNFPDRFSGHQFPNYSSELNVNALLLGDSALYLCASSLATEKLFFGSGTQLSVL.

The chain couples TRBV7-9 to TRBJ2-2; 10 bases align to TRBD1. CDR1 and CDR2 from the germline V gene are SEHNR and FQNEAQ (reference sequence). The CDR3 runs to 16 residues. Losses at the gene ends were 5 bases for V and 7 bases for J; bases not matched to a gene: 10. The CDR3 nucleotides read TGTGCCAGCAGCCGTCCCGGGACAGGGGCGGGCGGGGAGCTGTTTTTT. Amino acids: CASSRPGTGAGGELFF.